This TCR beta chain derives from a study of control samples from healthy donors and cancer patients. Clones were sequenced by immunoSEQ multiplex PCR, and TCRdb holds only the in-frame ones, with some missing. This table holds 95,000 to 130,000 clones, about 94% found once. The TCR comes from a man aged 25 to 40 in good health. Sample: blood.

In DNA form, the CDR3 reads TGTGCCAGCAGTGGACTAGCGGGGGGTTACGAGCAGTACGTC. Translated: CASSGLAGGYEQYV. The rearrangement links TRBV6-6 to TRBJ2-7; 14 bases agree with TRBD2. CDR3 size: 14 residues. Trimming removed 5 bases from V and 4 bases from J; junction bases left unmatched: 1. CDR1 MNHNY and CDR2 SVGAGI come from the germline V gene (reference sequence).